Each of the 14 T cell receptor beta chains below was sequenced from the same sample in a study of graft-versus-host responses after intestinal transplantation (TCRdb year 2021). These receptors have no identified antigens. Receptor amplification or capture employed the immunoSEQ multiplex PCR assay. Imported from immuneACCESS, the table was reduced by TCRdb to in-frame sequences with V and J called. These copies leave out some clones; in studies compared against another copy, an unresolved V gene accounts for under half, and the cause of the remainder is not known. In this sample the table shows around 77,000 clones, approximately 94% of which occur a single time. Over 0.4% of the sample belongs to the ten largest clones. Interpreted using the paper, the time point label stands for: cells obtained before transplantation from donor or recipient. Specimen: unstimulated CD8+ T cells sorted from spleen or lymph node cells, collected before intestinal transplant. The receptors come from a human donor who received an intestinal transplant.

This chain uses TRBV7-8 with TRBJ2-7; weak D call: TRBD1 (5 bases). The V end was cut by 9 bases, the J end by 3 bases, with 12 bases between. This CDR3 spans 12 amino acids. Germline V CDR1 and CDR2: SGHVS, FQNEAQ. CDR3 region: CASLGVDYEQYF. The CDR3 bases are TGTGCCAGTTTAGGGGTGGACTACGAGCAGTACTTC.

This chain uses TRBV15 with TRBJ1-5; TRBD1 is a possible D gene (6 bases). The CDR3 sequence is 17 residues long. Trimming removed 5 bases from V and 5 bases from J, with 22 bases in between. Germline loops: CDR1 LNHNV, CDR2 YYDKDF (reference sequence). CDR3 amino acids: CATSSTGSTGPHQPQHF. The CDR3 bases are TGTGCCACCAGCTCGACAGGATCGACAGGCCCCCATCAGCCCCAGCATTTT.

The chain uses TRBV23-1 and TRBJ2-5; D unclear. TRBV23-1 is annotated as an ORF whose role is uncertain. The ends were cut back, 7 bases at V and 3 bases at J, with 9 bases in the middle. The CDR3 extends over 12 amino acids. The CDR3: CASTTDKETQYF. The CDR3 bases are TGCGCCAGCACCACCGACAAAGAGACCCAGTACTTC.

The chain uses TRBV2 and TRBJ1-4; the D gene is possibly TRBD1 (5 bases). Germline V gene lookup returns CDR1 SNHLY and CDR2 FYNNEI. V dropped 6 bases and J dropped 6 bases, with 14 bases sitting between them. This CDR3 contains 14 residues. The DNA for the CDR3 is TGTGCCAGCAGGTCAGGGCCGGAGGATGAAAAACTGTTTTTT. It specifies CASRSGPEDEKLFF.

The rearrangement links TRBV5-6 to TRBJ2-3; maybe TRBD2 (6 bases). The CDR3 has 18 amino acids. Trimming stripped 4 bases from V and 0 bases from J, with 21 bases between. Germline loops: CDR1 SGHDT, CDR2 YYEEEE. The DNA for the CDR3 is TGTGCCAGCAGCCCTCGCTGGGAGCGGGCAGCTAGCACAGATACGCAGTATTTT. Its protein is CASSPRWERAASTDTQYF.

For the CDR3, the DNA is TGTGCCAGCAGCTCGGGACTAGCGGGAGTATTGAATGAGCAGTTCTTC. It encodes CASSSGLAGVLNEQFF. This rearrangement joins TRBV13 to TRBJ2-1; TRBD2 agrees at 14 bases. V dropped 4 bases and J dropped 7; count of bases not matched to a gene: 6. This CDR3 region has 16 residues. Germline V gene lookup returns CDR1 PRHDT and CDR2 FYEKMQ (reference sequence).

V is TRBV27 and J is TRBJ2-5; D is possibly TRBD1 (7 bases). The germline V gene has CDR1 MNHEY and CDR2 SMNVEV (reference sequence). Between the trimmed V and J ends, which lost 5 bases and 1 base, there was a span of 11 bases. This CDR3 comprises 14 residues. As DNA, the CDR3 is TGTGCCAGCAGTGCGGGACAGCTCCAAGAGACCCAGTACTTC. It codes for CASSAGQLQETQYF.

The chain is built from TRBV5-1 and TRBJ2-1, with 8 bases identical to TRBD1. J lost 7 bases, V lost 7 bases, and 10 bases had no gene match. Germline CDR1 reads SGHRS; CDR2 reads YFSETQ. This CDR3 spans 14 amino acids. DNA of the CDR3: TGCGCCAGCGGGGACGGACAGGGCCAGAATGAGCAGTTCTTC. It yields the protein CASGDGQGQNEQFF.

The J gene is TRBJ1-1, the V gene TRBV10-1; no reliable D call. CDR3 size: 15 residues. V lost 0 bases to trimming and J lost 4 bases, with 12 bases between them. Germline V gene lookup returns CDR1 WNHNN and CDR2 SYGVQD (reference sequence). The CDR3 DNA reads as TGCGCCAGCAGTGAGTCGACAACGCGGGGCACTGAAGCTTTCTTT. Amino acids: CASSESTTRGTEAFF.

The chain joins TRBV4-1 to TRBJ1-3; no clear D gene. Per the germline V gene, CDR1 is MGHRA and CDR2 is YSYEKL. V gave up 0 bases and J gave up 4 bases, with 7 bases separating them. CDR3 size: 14 residues. This chain's CDR3 is CASSQDVAGNTIYF. The CDR3 bases are TGCGCCAGCAGCCAAGATGTAGCCGGAAACACCATATATTTT.

CDR3: CASSVRDIVYEQYF. The CDR3 coding sequence is TGTGCCAGCAGCGTCCGGGACATCGTCTACGAGCAGTACTTC. The gene calls are TRBV7-2 and TRBJ2-7, with a weak D call TRBD1 (6 bases). CDR1 and CDR2 from the germline V gene are SGHTA and FQGNSA. V was shortened by 5 bases and J by 3 bases, with 14 bases between the two germline ends. This CDR3 is built from 14 residues. Filled out from reference TRBV7-2 and TRBJ2-7, the complete variable domain reads GAGVSQSPSNKVTEKGKDVELRCDPISGHTALYWYRQSLGQGLEFLIYFQGNSAPDKSGLPSDRFSAERTGGSVSTLTIQRTQQEDSAVYLCASSVRDIVYEQYFGPGTRLTVT.

The rearrangement links TRBV2 to TRBJ1-6; D is ambiguous. Between the trimmed V and J ends, which lost 8 bases and 8 bases, there was a span of 10 bases. This CDR3 contains 12 residues. Germline V CDR1 and CDR2: SNHLY, FYNNEI. In DNA form, the CDR3 reads TGTGCCAGCCTCCCTCGGGATTCACCCCTCCACTTT. This codes for CASLPRDSPLHF.

This rearrangement joins TRBV5-6 to TRBJ1-5; 9 nucleotides line up with TRBD1. Germline V lookup: CDR1 SGHDT, CDR2 YYEEEE. This CDR3 has 16 amino acids. The trim removed 4 bases at V and 1 base at J, leaving 6 bases unmatched. The CDR3 loop reads CASSPGTGRSNQPQHF. CDR3 nucleotides: TGTGCCAGCAGCCCCGGGACAGGGCGAAGCAATCAGCCCCAGCATTTT.

This chain links TRBV5-4 with TRBJ2-1; no clear D. The V gene lost 3 bases and the J gene lost 9 bases, with 13 bases spanning the gap. The germline CDR1 and CDR2 sequences are SGHNT and YYREEE (reference sequence). The length of the CDR3 is 13 residues. CDR3 in amino acids: CASSSLGYREQFF. The DNA of the CDR3 is TGTGCCAGCAGCTCTTTGGGGTACCGTGAGCAGTTCTTC.